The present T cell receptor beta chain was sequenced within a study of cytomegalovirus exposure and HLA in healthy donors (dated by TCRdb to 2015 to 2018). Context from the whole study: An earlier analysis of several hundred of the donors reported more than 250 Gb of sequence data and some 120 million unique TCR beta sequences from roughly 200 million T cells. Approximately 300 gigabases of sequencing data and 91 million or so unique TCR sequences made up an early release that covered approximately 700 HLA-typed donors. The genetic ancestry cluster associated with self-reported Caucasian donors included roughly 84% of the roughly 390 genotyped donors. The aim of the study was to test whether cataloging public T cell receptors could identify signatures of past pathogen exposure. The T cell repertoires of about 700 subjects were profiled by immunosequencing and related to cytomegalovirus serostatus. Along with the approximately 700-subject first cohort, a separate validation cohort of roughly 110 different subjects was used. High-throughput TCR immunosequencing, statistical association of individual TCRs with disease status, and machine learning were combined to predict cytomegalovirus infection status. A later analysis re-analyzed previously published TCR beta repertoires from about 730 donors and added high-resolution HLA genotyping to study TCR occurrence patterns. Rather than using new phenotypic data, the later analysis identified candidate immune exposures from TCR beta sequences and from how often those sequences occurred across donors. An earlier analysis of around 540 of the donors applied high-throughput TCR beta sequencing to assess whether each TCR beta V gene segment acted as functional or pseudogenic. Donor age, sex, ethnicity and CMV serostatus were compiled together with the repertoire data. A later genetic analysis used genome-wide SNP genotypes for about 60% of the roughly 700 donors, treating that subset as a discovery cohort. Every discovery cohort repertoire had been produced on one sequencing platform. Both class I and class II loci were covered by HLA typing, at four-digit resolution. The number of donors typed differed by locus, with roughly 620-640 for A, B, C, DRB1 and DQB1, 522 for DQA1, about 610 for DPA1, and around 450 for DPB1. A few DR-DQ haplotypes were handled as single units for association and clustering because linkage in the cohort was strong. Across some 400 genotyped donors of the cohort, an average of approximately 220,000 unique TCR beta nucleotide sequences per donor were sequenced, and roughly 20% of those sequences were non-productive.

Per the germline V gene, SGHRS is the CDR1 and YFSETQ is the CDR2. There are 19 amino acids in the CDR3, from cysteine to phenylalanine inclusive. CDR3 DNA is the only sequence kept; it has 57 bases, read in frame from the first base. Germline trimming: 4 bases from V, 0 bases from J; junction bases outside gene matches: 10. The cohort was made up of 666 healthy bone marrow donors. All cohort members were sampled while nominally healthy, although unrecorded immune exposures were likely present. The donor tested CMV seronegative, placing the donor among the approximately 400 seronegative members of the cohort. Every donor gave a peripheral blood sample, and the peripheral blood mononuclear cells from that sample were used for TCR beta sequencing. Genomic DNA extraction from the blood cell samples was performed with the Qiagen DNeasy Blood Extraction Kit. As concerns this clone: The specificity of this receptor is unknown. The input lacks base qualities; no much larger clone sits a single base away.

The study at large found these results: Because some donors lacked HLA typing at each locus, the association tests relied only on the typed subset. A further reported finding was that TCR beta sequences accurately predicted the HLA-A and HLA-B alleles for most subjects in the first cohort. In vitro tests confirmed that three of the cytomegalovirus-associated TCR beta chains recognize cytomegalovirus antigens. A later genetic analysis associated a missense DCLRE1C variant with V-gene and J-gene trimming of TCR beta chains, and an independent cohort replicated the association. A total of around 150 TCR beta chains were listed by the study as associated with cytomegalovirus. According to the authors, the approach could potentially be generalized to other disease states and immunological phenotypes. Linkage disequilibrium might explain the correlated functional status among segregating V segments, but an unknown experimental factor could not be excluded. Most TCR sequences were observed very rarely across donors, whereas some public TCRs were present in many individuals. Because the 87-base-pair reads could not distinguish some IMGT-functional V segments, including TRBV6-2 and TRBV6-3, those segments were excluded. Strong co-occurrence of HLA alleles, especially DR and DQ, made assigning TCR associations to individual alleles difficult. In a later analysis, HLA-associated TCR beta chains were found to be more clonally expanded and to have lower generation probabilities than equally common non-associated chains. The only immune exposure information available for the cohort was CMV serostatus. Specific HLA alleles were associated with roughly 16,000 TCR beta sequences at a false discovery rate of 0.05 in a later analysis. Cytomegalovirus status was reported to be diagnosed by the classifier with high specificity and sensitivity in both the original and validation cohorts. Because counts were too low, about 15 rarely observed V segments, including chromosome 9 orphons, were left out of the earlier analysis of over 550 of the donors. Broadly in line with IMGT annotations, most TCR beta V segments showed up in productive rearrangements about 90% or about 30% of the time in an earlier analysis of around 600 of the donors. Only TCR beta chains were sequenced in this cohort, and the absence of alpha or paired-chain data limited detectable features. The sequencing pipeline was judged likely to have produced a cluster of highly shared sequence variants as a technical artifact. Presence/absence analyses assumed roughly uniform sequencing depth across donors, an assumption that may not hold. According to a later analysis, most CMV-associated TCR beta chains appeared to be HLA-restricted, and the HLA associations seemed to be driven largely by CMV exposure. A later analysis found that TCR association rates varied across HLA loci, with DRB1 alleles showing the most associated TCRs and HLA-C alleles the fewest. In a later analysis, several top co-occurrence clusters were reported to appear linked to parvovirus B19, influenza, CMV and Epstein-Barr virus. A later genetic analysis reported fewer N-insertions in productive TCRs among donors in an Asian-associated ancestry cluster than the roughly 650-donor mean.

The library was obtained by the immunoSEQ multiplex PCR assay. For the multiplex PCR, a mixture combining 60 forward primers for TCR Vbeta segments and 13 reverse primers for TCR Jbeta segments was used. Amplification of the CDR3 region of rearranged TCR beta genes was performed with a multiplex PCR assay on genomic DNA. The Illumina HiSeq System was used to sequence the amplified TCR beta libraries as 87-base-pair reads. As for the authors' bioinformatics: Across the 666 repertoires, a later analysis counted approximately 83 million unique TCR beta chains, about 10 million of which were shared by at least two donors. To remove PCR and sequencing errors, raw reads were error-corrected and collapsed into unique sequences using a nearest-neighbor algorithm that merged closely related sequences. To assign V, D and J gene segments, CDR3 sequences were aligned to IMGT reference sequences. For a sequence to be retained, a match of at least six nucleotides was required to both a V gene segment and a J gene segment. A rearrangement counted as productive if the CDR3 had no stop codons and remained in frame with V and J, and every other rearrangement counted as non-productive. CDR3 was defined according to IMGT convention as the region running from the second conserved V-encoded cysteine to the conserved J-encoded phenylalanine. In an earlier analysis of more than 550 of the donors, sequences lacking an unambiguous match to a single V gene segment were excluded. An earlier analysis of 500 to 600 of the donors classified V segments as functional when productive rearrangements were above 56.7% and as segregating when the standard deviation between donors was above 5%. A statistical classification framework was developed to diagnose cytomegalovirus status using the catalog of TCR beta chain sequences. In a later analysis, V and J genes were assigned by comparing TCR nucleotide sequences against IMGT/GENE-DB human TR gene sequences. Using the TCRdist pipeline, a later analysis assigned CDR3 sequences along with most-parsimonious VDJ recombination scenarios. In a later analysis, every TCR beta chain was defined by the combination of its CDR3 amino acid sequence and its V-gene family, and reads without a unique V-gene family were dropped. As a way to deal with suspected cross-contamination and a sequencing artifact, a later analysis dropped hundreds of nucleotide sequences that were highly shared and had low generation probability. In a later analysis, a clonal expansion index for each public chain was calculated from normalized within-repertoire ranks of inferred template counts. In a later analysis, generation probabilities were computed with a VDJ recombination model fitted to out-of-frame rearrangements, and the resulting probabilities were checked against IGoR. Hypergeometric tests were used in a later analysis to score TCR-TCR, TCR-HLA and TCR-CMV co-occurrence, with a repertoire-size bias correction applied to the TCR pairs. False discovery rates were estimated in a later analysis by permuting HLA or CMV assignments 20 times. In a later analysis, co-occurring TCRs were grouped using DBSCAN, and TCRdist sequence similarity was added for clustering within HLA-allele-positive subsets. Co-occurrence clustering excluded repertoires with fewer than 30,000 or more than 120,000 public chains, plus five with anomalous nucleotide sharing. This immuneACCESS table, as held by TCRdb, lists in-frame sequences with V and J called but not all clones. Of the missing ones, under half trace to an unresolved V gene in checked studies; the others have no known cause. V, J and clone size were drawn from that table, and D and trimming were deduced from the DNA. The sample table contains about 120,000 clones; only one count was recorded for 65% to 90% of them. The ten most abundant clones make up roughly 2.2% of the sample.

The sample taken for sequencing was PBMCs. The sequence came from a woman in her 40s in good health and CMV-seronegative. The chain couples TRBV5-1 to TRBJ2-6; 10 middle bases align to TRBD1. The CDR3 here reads CASSLPGQGENSGANVLTF. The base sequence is TGCGCCAGCAGCCTCCCTGGACAGGGGGAAAACTCTGGGGCCAACGTCCTGACTTTC.